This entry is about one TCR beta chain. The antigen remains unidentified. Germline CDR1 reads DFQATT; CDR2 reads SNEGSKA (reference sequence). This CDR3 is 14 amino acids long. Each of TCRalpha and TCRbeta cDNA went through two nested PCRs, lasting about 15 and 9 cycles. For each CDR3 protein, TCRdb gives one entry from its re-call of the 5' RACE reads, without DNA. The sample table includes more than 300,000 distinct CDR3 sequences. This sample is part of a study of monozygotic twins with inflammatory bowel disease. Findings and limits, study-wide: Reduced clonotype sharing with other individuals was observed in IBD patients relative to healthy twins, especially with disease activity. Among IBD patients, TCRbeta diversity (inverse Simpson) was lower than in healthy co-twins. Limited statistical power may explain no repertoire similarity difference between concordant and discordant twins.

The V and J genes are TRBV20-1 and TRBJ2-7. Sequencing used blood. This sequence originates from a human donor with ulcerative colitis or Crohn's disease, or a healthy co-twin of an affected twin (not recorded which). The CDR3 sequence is CSASAAEYVYEQYF.